The next 14 T cell receptor beta chains were all read from a single sample in a study of T cell repertoires in cytomegalovirus infection. TCRdb re-derived calls from the reads in MiXCR, one entry per CDR3 protein. Of about 700,000 distinct CDR3 sequences detected, roughly 36% appear once; the ten largest clones hold around a sixth. For these receptors, no antigen is known. The sample was cultured PBMCs, taken from culture after CMV antigen stimulation. These receptor sequences come from a human donor in good health (CMV status not recorded). Some clones in this sample may be carry-over from other donors' samples.

This sequence joins TRBV10-3 and TRBJ2-1; D remains unclear. The germline V gene has CDR1 ENHRY and CDR2 SYGVKD. Trimming removed 2 bases at V and 5 bases at J, with 4 bases between. The CDR3 runs to 12 residues. CDR3 in DNA: TGTGCCATCAGTGAGCTAGACAATGAGCAGTTCTTC. Its translation is CAISELDNEQFF.

The chain uses TRBV7-6 and TRBJ1-5, with D unresolved. Trimming stripped 5 bases from V and 6 bases from J, with 11 bases between. This CDR3 comprises 13 residues. CDR1 and CDR2 from the germline V gene are SGHVS and FNYEAQ. For the CDR3, the DNA is TGTGCCAGCAGCCGAGCGTGGGGTCAGCCCCAGCATTTT. It specifies CASSRAWGQPQHF.

The chain recombines TRBV7-2 with TRBJ2-3; D perhaps matches TRBD2 (6 bases). The CDR3 has 15 residues. CDR1 and CDR2 (germline): SGHTA, FQGNSA. Deletions cut 5 bases from V and 8 bases from J, with 20 bases between. The chain's CDR3 is CASSRAGPALGTQYF. CDR3 DNA sequence: TGTGCCAGCAGCCGGGCGGGGCCAGCGCTCGGTACGCAGTATTTT.

The chain recombines TRBV12-3 or TRBV12-4 with TRBJ2-7, with 9 bases identical to TRBD2. The V gene end was trimmed by 7 bases and the J gene end by 7 bases; junction bases not matched to a gene: 11. CDR3 length: 14 amino acids. The CDR3 protein is CASTQTSGMGEQYF. CDR3 bases: TGTGCCAGCACCCAGACTAGCGGCATGGGGGAGCAGTACTTC.

This clonotype was detected many times. The chain links TRBV7-2 to TRBJ2-7; possibly TRBD2 for D (6 bases). The V end lost 2 bases, the J end lost 6 bases, and 11 bases lay between the germline ends. Germline loops: CDR1 SGHTA, CDR2 FQGNSA. The CDR3 totals 13 residues. CDR3 coding DNA: TGTGCCAGCAGCTTATTCGAGGGAGGCGAGCAGTACTTC. Its translation is CASSLFEGGEQYF. Based on the CDR3 plus reference TRBV7-2 and TRBJ2-7, the full variable domain is GAGVSQSPSNKVTEKGKDVELRCDPISGHTALYWYRQSLGQGLEFLIYFQGNSAPDKSGLPSDRFSAERTGGSVSTLTIQRTQQEDSAVYLCASSLFEGGEQYFGPGTRLTVT.

This chain uses TRBV19 with TRBJ1-5; 7 bases align to TRBD1. V lost 5 bases to trimming and J lost 5 bases; unmatched junction nucleotides: 12. This CDR3 spans 16 amino acids. Germline V gene data show CDR1 as LNHDA and CDR2 as SQIVND (reference sequence). In nucleotides, the CDR3 is TGTGCCAGTAGTCCGCCGACAGGGCCAGGGGATCAGCCCCAGCATTTT. It codes for CASSPPTGPGDQPQHF.

The chain carries TRBV11-2 and TRBJ2-7, with D unclear. The V gene's germline CDR1 is SGHAT and CDR2 FQNNGV. Trimming took 2 bases from V and 2 from J, leaving 10 bases between them. The length of the CDR3 is 14 residues. The CDR3 nucleotides are TGTGCCAGCAGCTTATGGTCGGTCGCCTACGAGCAGTACTTC. This codes for CASSLWSVAYEQYF.

V gene TRBV6-5 combines with J gene TRBJ1-4, with D possibly TRBD1 on 5 matching bases. The germline CDR1 and CDR2 sequences are MNHEY and SVGAGI. V shed 6 bases and J shed 6 bases, with 14 bases lying between them. The CDR3 totals 14 residues. CDR3 sequence reads: CASSSRGEDEKLFF. Here the CDR3 DNA reads TGTGCCAGCAGCTCGCGAGGGGAGGATGAAAAACTGTTTTTT.

Only one count was recorded for this clonotype. One end of the junction varies from germline; a read error may be responsible. The chain recombines TRBV12-3 or TRBV12-4 with TRBJ2-2, with TRBD2 matching over 10 bases. CDR3 length: 15 amino acids. For the CDR3, the DNA is TGTGCCAGCAGCTTAGCGGGGGGCCTCGACGGGGAGCTGTTTTTT. Amino acids: CASSLAGGLDGELFF.

This clonotype turned up a few times. CDR3: CASSFPLSNQPQHF. The DNA for the CDR3 is TGTGCCAGCAGTTTTCCGTTGAGCAATCAGCCCCAGCATTTT. The gene calls are TRBV28 and TRBJ1-5, with D unresolved. Trimming pared 3 bases from V and 1 base from J, leaving 7 bases between. CDR1 is MDHEN, CDR2 SYDVKM, per germline. This CDR3 region has 14 residues.

In this sample, this clonotype turned up many times. The CDR3 coding sequence is TGTGCCAGCAGGGCCGGGGAGACCCAGTACTTC. Protein: CASRAGETQYF. V usage is TRBV7-2 and J usage is TRBJ2-5, with no clear D. CDR3 length: 11 residues. V was cut by 6 bases and J by 5 bases, with 7 bases left in between. Looked up from germline, CDR1 is SGHTA and CDR2 is FQGNSA. Supplemented by reference TRBV7-2 and TRBJ2-5, the full variable domain reads GAGVSQSPSNKVTEKGKDVELRCDPISGHTALYWYRQSLGQGLEFLIYFQGNSAPDKSGLPSDRFSAERTGGSVSTLTIQRTQQEDSAVYLCASRAGETQYFGPGTRLLVL.

The chain has TRBV7-2 and TRBJ2-1, with D perhaps TRBD1 (6 bases). This CDR3 spans 14 amino acids. Germline V gene sequence: CDR1 SGHTA, CDR2 FQGNSA. V shed 3 bases and J shed 8 bases, with 14 bases lying between them. CDR3 region: CASSFLGHIHEQFF. CDR3 nucleotide sequence: TGTGCCAGCAGCTTTTTGGGACATATCCATGAGCAGTTCTTC.

V usage is TRBV6-5 and J usage is TRBJ2-7, with 7 bases fitting TRBD1. Germline V gene lookup returns CDR1 MNHEY and CDR2 SVGAGI. Trimming removed 5 bases from V and 6 bases from J; junction bases left unmatched: 1. The length of the CDR3 is 11 residues. The CDR3 nucleotides read TGTGCCAGCAGTCGGGACAGCGAGCAGTACTTC. Protein sequence: CASSRDSEQYF.

Written as DNA, the CDR3 is TGTGCCAGCAGCCCGGAGAGCGGATGGAGCCAAGAGACCCAGTACTTC. Translation gives CASSPESGWSQETQYF. The chain joins TRBV5-6 to TRBJ2-5, with D possibly matching TRBD2 (5 bases). CDR3 size: 16 residues. Germline-derived CDR1 and CDR2 are SGHDT and YYEEEE. Trimming shortened V by 4 bases and J by 1 base, and 17 bases separated the two germline ends.